This T cell receptor (beta chain) was captured in a study of blood T cell repertoires in COVID-19. The overall study: Acute and convalescent COVID-19 specimens originated in the United States, Italy and Spain. T cells, B-cell-depleted T cells, or PBMCs provided the cDNA or gDNA that served as material.

This CDR3 is 12 amino acids long. The V end was cut by 6 bases, the J end by 6 bases, with 9 bases between. CDR1 is SGHAT and CDR2 is FQDESV in the germline V gene (reference sequence). The authors' processing: Reference gene primer amplification in the assay estimated nucleated cell counts. Here immunoSEQ multiplex PCR was the method, and the copy in TCRdb shows in-frame clones only, minus some. D and trimming come from the DNA, and the V and J calls and clone size come from that table. The table lists fewer than 120,000 clones, 70% to 90% of them singletons. Sequenced: peripheral blood. This chain connects TRBV11-1 to TRBJ2-1, with D perhaps TRBD2 (5 bases). The sequence came from a human donor in a cohort sampled during active COVID-19. The CDR3 region has the DNA TGTGCCAGCAGGGCCAGCGGCAATGAGCAGTTCTTC. Protein: CASRASGNEQFF.